The rows below give T cell receptor beta chains drawn from one sample of a study of cytomegalovirus exposure and HLA in healthy donors. Only in-frame clones appear in the TCRdb table, and some are missing; sequencing was by immunoSEQ multiplex PCR. Of over 140,000 clones listed, 70% to 90% are singletons. Sequenced input: PBMCs. The source is a man aged 45 to 65 in good health and CMV-seronegative. The CDR3 runs from the conserved cysteine through the conserved F or W. D genes are given only for firm matches. A clone size is listed for some rows: how often the clone was seen (once, few, many), or a class if it is expanded.

TRBD2	TRBV30	TRBJ2-5	-	TGTGCCTGGAGTAGACGACTAGCGGGGTCCCAAGAGACCCAGTACTTC	CAWSRRLAGSQETQYF
-	TRBV18	TRBJ2-1	-	TGTGCCAGCTCCCCTAGGGCCGGGATGGATGAGCAGTTCTTC	CASSPRAGMDEQFF
-	TRBV4-1	TRBJ2-1	once	TGCGCCAGCAGCCAAGAATGGGGCAGAAACAATGAGCAGTTCTTC	CASSQEWGRNNEQFF
TRBD1	TRBV29-1	TRBJ1-3	-	TGCAGCGTCGCTTACAGGGGTGGAAACACCATATATTTT	CSVAYRGGNTIYF
-	TRBV27	TRBJ1-2	-	TGTGCCAGCAGCCCCTCCATGGGGGGGAGAAACTTCTATGGCTACACCTTC	CASSPSMGGRNFYGYTF
-	TRBV19	TRBJ1-1	-	TGTGCCAGTAGTATAGGCCCCGGGACATCCCGAAGAGGGACTGAAGCTTTCTTT	CASSIGPGTSRRGTEAFF
-	TRBV25-1	TRBJ1-3	-	TGTGCCAGCAGTGGCCAGGGGAGACCCAGCGCCCCCATATATTTT	CASSGQGRPSAPIYF
TRBD2	TRBV6-5	TRBJ2-7	-	TGTGCCAGCAGCCCCTGGGGGGGACCAGGCGAGCAGTACTTC	CASSPWGGPGEQYF
-	TRBV30	TRBJ1-2	-	TGTGCCTGGAGTGTTCACACTCGAGGTCGTTATGGCTACACCTTC	CAWSVHTRGRYGYTF
TRBD1	TRBV10-3	TRBJ1-5	-	TGTGCCATCAGTCAGGGGGGAGGCAATCAGCCCCAGCATTTT	CAISQGGGNQPQHF
-	TRBV5-6	TRBJ1-2	-	TGTGCCAGCAGCTTGGTCCAGGGGCCAGGGGGCTACACCTTC	CASSLVQGPGGYTF
-	TRBV7-8	TRBJ1-2	-	TGTGCCAGCAGCCGCCTTGGGGGGAGGGCGGTCTATGGCTACACCTTC	CASSRLGGRAVYGYTF
-	TRBV5-6	TRBJ2-1	-	TGTGCCAGCAGCCCAATAGACAATGAGCAGTTCTTC	CASSPIDNEQFF
-	TRBV9	TRBJ2-3	once	TGTGCCAGCAGCACCCGCGAAGAGGGCACAGATACGCAGTATTTT	CASSTREEGTDTQYF
TRBD1	TRBV13	TRBJ2-6	-	TGTGCCAGCAGCCTGGACAGGGGGCGTGGGGCCAACGTCCTGACTTTC	CASSLDRGRGANVLTF
-	TRBV9	TRBJ1-1	-	TGTGCCAGCAGCCTCGGGGGAGGGGGGAACACTGAAGCTTTCTTT	CASSLGGGGNTEAFF
TRBD2	TRBV9	TRBJ2-2	-	TGTGCCAGCAGCGTAGGAGGCGGGGGGGTGGCCGGGGAGCTGTTTTTT	CASSVGGGGVAGELFF
-	TRBV29-1	TRBJ2-3	-	TGCAGCGTCGCCCGAGCCCTGAGGAACGCAGATACGCAGTATTTT	CSVARALRNADTQYF
-	TRBV2	TRBJ1-6	-	TGTGCCAGCAGAACCTCAGCGAATTCACCCCTCCACTTT	CASRTSANSPLHF
TRBD1	TRBV2	TRBJ1-2	-	TGTGCCAGCTTACTGACAGGGGGCGGCTACACCTTC	CASLLTGGGYTF
TRBD1	TRBV5-1	TRBJ1-5	-	TGCGCCAGCAGCTCCGAGCCACAGGGGGGGGTTGGCGTTACCCAGCATTTT	CASSSEPQGGVGVTQHF
-	TRBV19	TRBJ1-6	once	TGTGCCAGTAGTCCTACCAATTCACCCCTCCACTTT	CASSPTNSPLHF
TRBD1	TRBV6-1	TRBJ2-4	-	TGTGCCAGCAGTGAAACGGGACAGGGGGCCAAAAACATTCAGTACTTC	CASSETGQGAKNIQYF
-	TRBV6-1	TRBJ1-1	-	TGTGCCAGCAGTGCTCGCCGGGTCACTAATAAGAACACTGAAGCTTTCTTT	CASSARRVTNKNTEAFF
-	TRBV6-6	TRBJ2-1	-	TGTGCCAGCACCCGCCTCAGGATCGATGAGCAGTTCTTC	CASTRLRIDEQFF
TRBD2	TRBV7-8	TRBJ2-1	-	TGTGCCAGCAGCTCTAGGGGACTAGCCGAAACTAGCTCCTACAATGAGCAGTTCTTC	CASSSRGLAETSSYNEQFF
-	TRBV30	TRBJ2-2	-	TGTGCCTGGAGCGGGGGACTGAAGACCGGGGAGCTGTTTTTT	CAWSGGLKTGELFF
-	TRBV11-1	TRBJ1-1	-	TGTGCCAGCAGCTTAGGGGCAGCCACTGAAGCTTTCTTT	CASSLGAATEAFF
TRBD1	TRBV29-1	TRBJ1-2	-	TGCAGCGTGGACGGACAGGGTTTCTATGGCTACACCTTC	CSVDGQGFYGYTF
-	TRBV27	TRBJ1-6	-	TGTGCCAGCAGTCTAACCTACGATGCGCCCCTCCACTTT	CASSLTYDAPLHF
TRBD2	TRBV25-1	TRBJ2-3	-	TGTGCCAGCAGTCTCGCCCAGATAGCGGGAGGGGGAGATACGCAGTATTTT	CASSLAQIAGGGDTQYF
TRBD1	TRBV5-1	TRBJ1-1	-	TGCGCCAGCAGCCTCACGGGACAGCTGATGAACACTGAAGCTTTCTTT	CASSLTGQLMNTEAFF
-	TRBV30	TRBJ1-5	-	TGTGCCTGGAGTCCGGGTTTGGGCAATCAGCCCCAGCATTTT	CAWSPGLGNQPQHF
TRBD1	TRBV5-1	TRBJ1-2	-	TGCGCCAGCAGTCATACTGGGACAGATAACTATGGCTACACCTTC	CASSHTGTDNYGYTF
-	TRBV6-1	TRBJ1-5	-	TGTGCCAGCAGTGTGGCCCTAGCTGGAAATCAGCCCCAGCATTTT	CASSVALAGNQPQHF
-	TRBV27	TRBJ1-5	-	TGTGCCAGCAGTTCAAGAGGGTATCTTCAAATACGAAGCAATCAGCCCCAGCATTTT	CASSSRGYLQIRSNQPQHF
TRBD1	TRBV28	TRBJ2-7	-	TGTGCCAGCAGACCCGGACAGGGGGGCCCCTACGAGCAGTACTTC	CASRPGQGGPYEQYF
-	TRBV30	TRBJ1-2	-	TGTGCCTGGAGTCCACTTACCTATGGCTACACCTTC	CAWSPLTYGYTF
TRBD1	TRBV6-6	TRBJ1-6	-	TGTGCCAGCAGCCAAGGACAGGGGTATAATTCACCCCTCCACTTT	CASSQGQGYNSPLHF
TRBD2	TRBV9	TRBJ2-3	-	TGTGCCAGCAGCCTAGCGGGAGGGAGGGCAGATACGCAGTATTTT	CASSLAGGRADTQYF
-	TRBV19	TRBJ1-2	-	TGTGCCAGTAGTCTCGATTGGGGCAGGATAGACTATGGCTACACCTTC	CASSLDWGRIDYGYTF
-	TRBV27	TRBJ2-1	-	TGTGCCTCCACCACGGGGGGCGATGAGCAGTTCTTC	CASTTGGDEQFF
-	TRBV5-6	TRBJ1-3	-	TGTGCCAGCAGCCGCAGGGGCTCTGGAAACACCATATATTTT	CASSRRGSGNTIYF
TRBD2	TRBV10-3	TRBJ2-5	-	TGTGCCATCAGTGATATAGCGGGCCTTCAAGAGACCCAGTACTTC	CAISDIAGLQETQYF
-	TRBV6-1	TRBJ2-7	-	TGTGCCAGCAGTGAAATGGGGGGGGCCTCCTACGAGCAGTACTTC	CASSEMGGASYEQYF
TRBD1	TRBV7-8	TRBJ2-7	-	TGTGCCAGCAGCCCACCCGGCCGATGGGGACAGGAGGGGGACTTC	CASSPPGRWGQEGDF
-	TRBV18	TRBJ1-5	-	TGTGCCAGCTCCACATCAGGGAATCAGCCCCAGCATTTT	CASSTSGNQPQHF
-	TRBV6-1	TRBJ2-7	-	TGTGCCAGCAGTGAAGGTCGGGGTATGGAGCAGTACTTC	CASSEGRGMEQYF
-	TRBV11-2	TRBJ2-7	-	TGTGCCAGCAGCTCTGAGAGGGGGAGCTCCTACGAGCAGTACTTC	CASSSERGSSYEQYF
TRBD1	TRBV13	TRBJ2-2	-	TGTGCCAGCAGCTTCAGACAGGGATATGGCACCGGGGAGCTGTTTTTT	CASSFRQGYGTGELFF